This TCR beta chain stems from a study of T cell clusters in autoimmune cytopenias. Study-wide results and limits: A dominant lymphoma-associated repertoire apparently masked the cluster-lack signature in secondary cytopenia versus chronic lymphocytic leukemia. TRB repertoire shifts in secondary cytopenia and chronic lymphocytic leukemia mostly reflected lymphoma, not autoimmunity.

CDR1 is MNHEY, CDR2 SMNVEV, per germline (reference sequence). CDR3 length: 16 residues. One tube held mixed TRB-A and TRB-B primer pools for touch-down PCR. TCRdb derives one entry per CDR3 protein from the multiplex PCR reads, leaving out DNA. Its listing shows about 5,900 distinct CDR3 sequences. Roughly 38,000 genome equivalents of blood DNA were amplified for TRB. For this clonotype: Its antigen is still unknown.

The sequence was collected from a human donor with an autoimmune cytopenia or autoimmune hepatitis (not recorded which). Sequenced input: peripheral blood. The V call is TRBV27, the J call TRBJ1-5; TCRdb reports TRBD1, a call that lacks DNA to check it against. CDR3 sequence: CASSPETDTDNQPQHF.